This T cell receptor (beta chain) appears in the sequencing data of a study of cytomegalovirus exposure and HLA in healthy donors. Primers: 60 Vbeta forward and 13 Jbeta reverse. Profiling relied on immunoSEQ multiplex PCR, and the TCRdb table lists in-frame clones only, not all of them. The sample has under 200,000 clones; approximately 79% are singletons. The V end was cut by 0 bases, the J end by 6 bases, with 12 bases between. The CDR3 is 14 residues long. CDR1 and CDR2 from the germline V gene are SGHRS and YFSETQ. This clone was counted once. Sequences were obtained from PBMCs. The gene calls are TRBV5-1 and TRBJ1-2; D call uncertain. The sequence came from a woman in her thirties or forties in good health and CMV-seronegative. CDR3 residues: CASSLEEGSDGYTF. The CDR3 nucleotides are TGCGCCAGCAGCTTGGAGGAGGGATCGGATGGCTACACCTTC.